The rows below give T cell receptor beta chains drawn from one sample of a study of Ad26.COV2.S vaccination and SARS-CoV-2 variants. The table came from immunoSEQ multiplex PCR; TCRdb's copy has only in-frame clones and leaves some out. Altogether about 320,000 clones are present, around 81% being singletons, with the ten largest covering roughly 2%. The input for sequencing was peripheral blood, taken in a trial of Ad26.COV2.S vaccine versus placebo. These receptors all stem from a person aged 18-60 years who received the Ad26.COV2.S COVID-19 vaccine or a placebo. CDR3s include the opening cysteine and the closing phenylalanine or tryptophan. A D gene is named only where the DNA matches it firmly. The size field is filled for only some rows; it gives once, few, many or a size class.

>few|TRBV29-1|TRBJ1-2|TRBD1
TGCAGCGTCCAAGAGGGACAGATCTTATATGGCTACACCTTC
CSVQEGQILYGYTF
>.|TRBV6-5|TRBJ2-3|.
TGTGCCAGCCTTCTTCGCGGGGGCACAGATACGCAGTATTTT
CASLLRGGTDTQYF
>.|TRBV27|TRBJ2-3|.
TGTGCCAGCAGTTTAGAGTTACCTAGCACAGATACGCAGTATTTT
CASSLELPSTDTQYF
>.|TRBV5-1|TRBJ1-2|.
TGCGCCAGCAGCCCTACAGTAGACTATGGCTACACCTTC
CASSPTVDYGYTF
>.|TRBV7-3|TRBJ2-3|.
TGTGCCAGCAGCTTAAGGGGGGCCCCAGATACGCAGTATTTT
CASSLRGAPDTQYF
>few|TRBV27|TRBJ2-7|.
TGTGCCAGCAGTTTATATGGGCCAGGGATGGCTGGGGAAGGCGAGCAGTACTTC
CASSLYGPGMAGEGEQYF
>once|TRBV28|TRBJ2-7|.
TGTGCCGTAAGGGATTTCCACGAGCAGTACTTC
CAVRDFHEQYF
>.|TRBV29-1|TRBJ1-2|.
TGCAGCGTTGGACAGGACGGTTCTAGCTATGGCTACACCTTC
CSVGQDGSSYGYTF
>.|TRBV28|TRBJ1-2|TRBD1
TGTGCCAGCAGTCTTGGACAGGGGATGGTGTATGGCTACACCTTC
CASSLGQGMVYGYTF
>.|TRBV4-2|TRBJ2-5|TRBD2
TGTGCCAGCAGCCATGGGACTATACAGTACTTC
CASSHGTIQYF
>.|TRBV5-5|TRBJ1-3|.
TGTGCCAGCAGCTTACCGCGAACAGGGTTGAACACCATATATTTT
CASSLPRTGLNTIYF
>.|TRBV7-2|TRBJ2-5|TRBD2
TGTGCCAGCAGCTTAGAGCGGGGGGGAGGTCGGGAGACCCAGTACTTC
CASSLERGGGRETQYF
>.|TRBV9|TRBJ2-1|.
TGTGCCAGCAGCTCCACAGACAGTGAGTCCTACAATGAGCAGTTCTTC
CASSSTDSESYNEQFF
>.|TRBV5-1|TRBJ2-1|TRBD1
TGCGCCAGCAGCTTTACCTCGCAGGGGGCAGAACTAAAAGGAGCGAATGAGCAGTTCTTC
CASSFTSQGAELKGANEQFF
>.|TRBV12-3/TRBV12-4|TRBJ2-2|.
TGTGCCAGCAGTTTGGAGGGATCCGGGGAGCTGTTTTTT
CASSLEGSGELFF
>once|TRBV23-1|TRBJ1-1|.
TGCGCCAGCAGTCAATCCGACCGGGCGGAAGGACCGAACACTGAAGCTTTCTTT
CASSQSDRAEGPNTEAFF
>.|TRBV19|TRBJ2-7|.
TGTGCCAGTAGTCTCGTGTGGGGCCCCGCCTACGAGCAGTACTTC
CASSLVWGPAYEQYF
>.|TRBV29-1|TRBJ2-7|.
TGCAGCGTTGAAGAAGGGTTCGGCGAGCAGTACTTC
CSVEEGFGEQYF
>few|TRBV11-2|TRBJ1-2|.
TGTGCCAGCAGCCCAATTCGAGGGGGAGGGGGCTATGGCTACACCTTC
CASSPIRGGGGYGYTF
>once|TRBV18|TRBJ2-7|.
TGTGCCAGCTCACCCTTGGGCGGTATGAAATCCTACGAGCAGTACTTC
CASSPLGGMKSYEQYF
>.|TRBV15|TRBJ1-1|.
TGTGCCACCAGCAGAGTGGAGACGAACACTGAAGCTTTCTTT
CATSRVETNTEAFF
>once|TRBV15|TRBJ2-3|.
TGTGCCACCAGCAGAGATAAGGCGACCCATACGCAGTATTTT
CATSRDKATHTQYF
>.|TRBV5-6|TRBJ2-7|.
TGTGCCAGCAGCTTGGGACAGTTCTACGAGCAGTACTTC
CASSLGQFYEQYF
>.|TRBV6-5|TRBJ1-1|.
TGTGCCAGCAATCCCCTGAACACTGAAGCTTTCTTT
CASNPLNTEAFF
>once|TRBV2|TRBJ2-5|TRBD1
TGTGCCAGCACACCACCCCGAAGGACAGGGGTTGCGACCCAGTACTTC
CASTPPRRTGVATQYF
>.|TRBV14|TRBJ2-1|.
TGTGCCAGCAGCCAAGATCCCCCGACCCGCAAGTTCTTC
CASSQDPPTRKFF
>.|TRBV29-1|TRBJ2-7|TRBD2
TGCAGCGTTGAGGCGGGGGGCTACGAGCAGTACTTC
CSVEAGGYEQYF
>.|TRBV7-9|TRBJ2-7|.
TGTGCCAGCAGCTTATCCCTGGGGGTGCAGTACTTC
CASSLSLGVQYF
>.|TRBV5-1|TRBJ2-1|.
TGCGCCAGCAGCTTGGGACAGGGAGGAGGTGCTGAGCAGTTCTTC
CASSLGQGGGAEQFF
>.|TRBV27|TRBJ1-2|.
TGTGCCAGCAGCCGCAGGGAAGGCGCTAACTATGGCTACACCTTC
CASSRREGANYGYTF
>.|TRBV5-1|TRBJ1-1|.
TGCGCCAGCAGCCCTCTTGGGGGGAGTGAAGCTTTCTTT
CASSPLGGSEAFF
>.|TRBV5-1|TRBJ2-2|.
TGCGCCAGCAGCTCCCCCATGAACACCGGGGAGCTGTTTTTT
CASSSPMNTGELFF
>.|TRBV10-3|TRBJ1-1|TRBD1
TGTGCCATCACGGGACAGGGTGGCACTGAAGCTTTCTTT
CAITGQGGTEAFF
>.|TRBV11-2|TRBJ2-7|TRBD1
TGTGCCAGCACCCTACCCTCCGGGACAGGGGGTCACGAGCAGTACTTC
CASTLPSGTGGHEQYF
>.|TRBV9|TRBJ1-2|.
TGTGCCAGCAGCGTCGGGCAGGGCAACTATGGCTACACCTTC
CASSVGQGNYGYTF
>.|TRBV5-4|TRBJ2-5|TRBD2
TGTGCCAGCTCGACCAGAGCGGGGGGAGAGACCCAGTACTTC
CASSTRAGGETQYF
>.|TRBV29-1|TRBJ2-7|.
TGCAGCGTTGGACAGGTCTCCTACGAGCAGTACTTC
CSVGQVSYEQYF
>.|TRBV4-2|TRBJ1-3|.
TGTGCCAGCAGCCCAAACAGGGACGGAAACACCATATATTTT
CASSPNRDGNTIYF
>few|TRBV12-5|TRBJ2-5|TRBD1
TGTGCTAGTGGCTTGGGACAGAGAGCCTCTCAAGAGACCCAGTACTTC
CASGLGQRASQETQYF
>.|TRBV5-1|TRBJ1-1|.
TGCGCCAGCAGCTTGATACCGGGAAGGGAGACTGAAGCTTTCTTT
CASSLIPGRETEAFF
>.|TRBV12-2|TRBJ1-5|.
TGTGCAAGTCGCTTAGCTTGTCGGAGAAATAGCAATCAGCCCCAGCATTTT
CASRLACRRNSNQPQHF
>.|TRBV5-4|TRBJ1-4|.
TGTGCCATGACGGGGGGTGAAAAACTGTTTTTT
CAMTGGEKLFF